A selection of T cell receptor beta chains follows, all from one sample in a study of cytotoxic CD8 clonotypes in ibrutinib-treated CLL. This table comes from immunoSEQ multiplex PCR, and its TCRdb copy is limited to in-frame clones, with some not included. The sample comprises 27,000 or so clones, 85% of which are singletons, and under 9.5% rests with the top ten. The material sequenced was PBMCs, taken after 24 months of ibrutinib treatment. The receptors stem from a human donor with chronic lymphocytic leukemia. Each CDR3 is given with its conserved first and last residue. Fields, in order: D gene, V gene, J gene, clone size, CDR3 protein, CDR3 DNA. The D gene is left open where the match is weak. The listing skips clone size in some rows; elsewhere it reads once, few, many or a size class.

>TRBD2|TRBV9|TRBJ2-5|-
CASSVGAGWETQYF
TGTGCCAGCAGCGTAGGAGCGGGATGGGAGACCCAGTACTTC
>-|TRBV27|TRBJ2-3|-
CASSRSGSTDTQYF
TGTGCCAGCTCCCGGAGTGGCAGCACAGATACGCAGTATTTT
>-|TRBV19|TRBJ2-5|-
CASSPGTLQETQYF
TGTGCCAGTAGTCCAGGGACACTTCAAGAGACCCAGTACTTC
>TRBD2|TRBV9|TRBJ2-3|-
CASSVATTSGFELRGTDTQYF
TGTGCCAGCAGCGTAGCTACGACTAGCGGTTTCGAGCTTCGGGGCACAGATACGCAGTATTTT
>-|TRBV19|TRBJ2-1|-
CASSIGVSSYNEQFF
TGTGCCAGTAGTATAGGCGTGAGCTCCTACAATGAGCAGTTCTTC
>-|TRBV7-9|TRBJ1-4|-
CASSSLRKVTTNEKLFF
TGTGCCAGCAGCTCCTTGAGGAAAGTAACAACTAATGAAAAACTGTTTTTT
>-|TRBV5-5|TRBJ1-2|-
CASSPPRPDNYGYTF
TGTGCCAGCAGCCCTCCCCGACCCGATAACTATGGCTACACCTTC
>TRBD1|TRBV28|TRBJ2-7|-
CASNYGQGTGEQYF
TGTGCCAGCAACTACGGACAGGGGACGGGCGAGCAGTACTTC
>-|TRBV4-2|TRBJ1-2|-
CASSQEQGDYGYTF
TGTGCCAGCAGCCAAGAACAGGGCGACTATGGCTACACCTTC
>TRBD2|TRBV7-2|TRBJ2-3|once
CASSTRTSGTDTQYF
TGTGCCAGCAGCACGCGGACTAGCGGCACAGATACGCAGTATTTT
>-|TRBV28|TRBJ1-6|-
CASSLFSSYNSPLHF
TGTGCCAGCAGTTTATTCAGCTCCTATAATTCACCCCTCCACTTT
>-|TRBV7-3|TRBJ2-5|-
CASSLTGFGLQETQYF
TGTGCCAGCAGCTTAACGGGTTTTGGCCTGCAAGAGACCCAGTACTTC
>-|TRBV6-1|TRBJ1-4|-
CASSATRGGWTNEKLFF
TGTGCCAGCAGTGCCACCAGGGGAGGATGGACTAATGAAAAACTGTTTTTT
>TRBD1|TRBV5-1|TRBJ1-6|-
CASSRRQGPAKDSPLHF
TGCGCCAGCAGCCGAAGACAGGGCCCAGCGAAAGATTCACCCCTCCACTTT
>TRBD2|TRBV2|TRBJ2-1|-
CASKGSGGSSSYNEQFF
TGTGCCAGCAAGGGTAGCGGGGGATCCAGCTCCTACAATGAGCAGTTCTTC